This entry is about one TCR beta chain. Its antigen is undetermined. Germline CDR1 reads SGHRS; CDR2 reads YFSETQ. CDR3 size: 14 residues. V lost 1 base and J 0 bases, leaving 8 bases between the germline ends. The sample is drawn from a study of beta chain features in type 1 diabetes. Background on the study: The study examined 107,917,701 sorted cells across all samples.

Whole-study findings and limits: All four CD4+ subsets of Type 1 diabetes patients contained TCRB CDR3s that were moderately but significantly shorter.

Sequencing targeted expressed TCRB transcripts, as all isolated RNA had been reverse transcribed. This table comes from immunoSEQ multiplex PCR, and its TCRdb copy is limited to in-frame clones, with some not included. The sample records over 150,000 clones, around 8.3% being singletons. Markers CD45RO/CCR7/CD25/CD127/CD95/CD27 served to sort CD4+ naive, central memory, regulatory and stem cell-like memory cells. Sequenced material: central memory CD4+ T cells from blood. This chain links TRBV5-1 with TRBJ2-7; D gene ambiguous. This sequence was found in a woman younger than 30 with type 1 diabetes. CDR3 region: CASSLREISYEQYF. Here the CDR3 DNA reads TGCGCCAGCAGCTTGAGAGAAATCTCCTACGAGCAGTACTTC. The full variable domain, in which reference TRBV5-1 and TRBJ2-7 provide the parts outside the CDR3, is KAGVTQTPRYLIKTRGQQVTLSCSPISGHRSVSWYQQTPGQGLQFLFEYFSETQRNKGNFPGRFSGRQFSNSRSEMNVSTLELGDSALYLCASSLREISYEQYFGPGTRLTVT.